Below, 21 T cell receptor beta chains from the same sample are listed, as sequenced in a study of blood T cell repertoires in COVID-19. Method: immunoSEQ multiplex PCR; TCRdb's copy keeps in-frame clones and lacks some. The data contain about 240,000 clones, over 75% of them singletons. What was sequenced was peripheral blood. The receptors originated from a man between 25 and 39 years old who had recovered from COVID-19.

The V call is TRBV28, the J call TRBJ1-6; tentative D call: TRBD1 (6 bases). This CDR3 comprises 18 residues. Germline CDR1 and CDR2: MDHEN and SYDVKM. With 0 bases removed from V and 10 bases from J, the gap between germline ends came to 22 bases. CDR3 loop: CASSLWDGNRENWSPLHF. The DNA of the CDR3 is TGTGCCAGCAGTTTATGGGACGGGAACAGGGAGAATTGGTCACCCCTCCACTTT.

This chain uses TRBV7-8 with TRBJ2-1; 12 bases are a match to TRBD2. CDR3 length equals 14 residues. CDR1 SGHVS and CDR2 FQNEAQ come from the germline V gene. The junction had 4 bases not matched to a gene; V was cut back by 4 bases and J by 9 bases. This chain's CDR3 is CASSSSGGASEQFF. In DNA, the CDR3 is TGTGCCAGCAGCTCTAGCGGGGGGGCCTCTGAGCAGTTCTTC.

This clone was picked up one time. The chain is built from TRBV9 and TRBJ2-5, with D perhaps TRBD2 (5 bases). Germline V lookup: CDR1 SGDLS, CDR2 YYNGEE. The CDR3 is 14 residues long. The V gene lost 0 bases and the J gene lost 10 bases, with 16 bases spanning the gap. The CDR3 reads CASSVGAGGRDQYF. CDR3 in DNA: TGTGCCAGCAGCGTAGGGGCGGGCGGAAGAGACCAGTACTTC.

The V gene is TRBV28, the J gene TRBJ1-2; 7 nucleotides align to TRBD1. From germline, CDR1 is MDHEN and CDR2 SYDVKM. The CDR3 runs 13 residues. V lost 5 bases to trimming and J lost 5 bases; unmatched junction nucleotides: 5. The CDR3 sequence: CASSQDRAYGYTF. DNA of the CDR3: TGTGCCAGCAGTCAAGACAGGGCATATGGCTACACCTTC.

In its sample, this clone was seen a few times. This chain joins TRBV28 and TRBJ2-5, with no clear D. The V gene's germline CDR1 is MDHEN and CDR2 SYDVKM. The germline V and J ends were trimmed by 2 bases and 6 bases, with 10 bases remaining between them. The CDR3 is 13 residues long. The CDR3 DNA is TGTGCCAGCAGTTTAATCGGTATGAAGACCCAGTACTTC. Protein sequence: CASSLIGMKTQYF.

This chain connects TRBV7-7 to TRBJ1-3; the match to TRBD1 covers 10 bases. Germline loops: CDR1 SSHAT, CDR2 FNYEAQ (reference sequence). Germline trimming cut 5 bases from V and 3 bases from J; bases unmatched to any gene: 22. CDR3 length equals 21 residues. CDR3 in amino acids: CASSLATGTGVKPIFGNTIYF. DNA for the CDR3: TGTGCCAGCAGCCTCGCGACCGGGACAGGGGTTAAGCCCATCTTTGGAAACACCATATATTTT.

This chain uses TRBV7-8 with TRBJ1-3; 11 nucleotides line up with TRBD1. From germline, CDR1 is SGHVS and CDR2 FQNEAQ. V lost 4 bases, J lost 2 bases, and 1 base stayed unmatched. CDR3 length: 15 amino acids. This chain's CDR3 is CASSSGQGAGNTIYF. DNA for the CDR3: TGTGCCAGCAGCTCGGGACAGGGGGCTGGAAACACCATATATTTT.

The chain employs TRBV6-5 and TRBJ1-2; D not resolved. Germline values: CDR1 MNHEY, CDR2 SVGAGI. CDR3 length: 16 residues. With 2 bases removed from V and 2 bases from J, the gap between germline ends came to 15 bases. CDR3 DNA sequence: TGTGCCAGCAGTTACGGAAGTATATCCGGGAACTATGGCTACACCTTC. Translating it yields CASSYGSISGNYGYTF.

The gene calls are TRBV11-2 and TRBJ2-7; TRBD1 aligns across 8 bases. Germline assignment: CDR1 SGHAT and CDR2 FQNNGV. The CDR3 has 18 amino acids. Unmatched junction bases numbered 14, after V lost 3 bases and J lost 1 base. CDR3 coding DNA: TGTGCCAGCAGCTTCACGGCAGGGGGCCTTGCCGAGTCCTACGAGCAGTACTTC. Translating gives CASSFTAGGLAESYEQYF.

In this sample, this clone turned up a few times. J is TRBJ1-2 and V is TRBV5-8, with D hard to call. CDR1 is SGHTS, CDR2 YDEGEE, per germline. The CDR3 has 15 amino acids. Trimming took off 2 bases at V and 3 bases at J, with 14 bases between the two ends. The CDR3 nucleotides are TGTGCCAGCAGCTTTTATGTGAGGGCAGACTATGGCTACACCTTC. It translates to CASSFYVRADYGYTF.

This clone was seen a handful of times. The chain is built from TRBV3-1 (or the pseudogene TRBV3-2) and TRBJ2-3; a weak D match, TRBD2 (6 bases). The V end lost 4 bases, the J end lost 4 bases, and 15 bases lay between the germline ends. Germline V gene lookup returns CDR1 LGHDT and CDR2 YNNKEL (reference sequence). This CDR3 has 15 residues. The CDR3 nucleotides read TGTGCCAGCAGCCCCGATGCGGGGAGGCCAGATACGCAGTATTTT. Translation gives CASSPDAGRPDTQYF.

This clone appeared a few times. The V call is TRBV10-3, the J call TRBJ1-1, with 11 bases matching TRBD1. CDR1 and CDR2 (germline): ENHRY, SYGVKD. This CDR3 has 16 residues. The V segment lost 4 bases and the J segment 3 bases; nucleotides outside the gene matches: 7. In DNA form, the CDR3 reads TGTGCCATCAGTGGTGCCGGGACAGGGGGTGACACTGAAGCTTTCTTT. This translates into CAISGAGTGGDTEAFF.

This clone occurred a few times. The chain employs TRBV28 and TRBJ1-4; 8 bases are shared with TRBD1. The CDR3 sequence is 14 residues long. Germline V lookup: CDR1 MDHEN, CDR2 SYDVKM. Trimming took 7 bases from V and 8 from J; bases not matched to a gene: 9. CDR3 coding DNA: TGTGCCAGCACGGTAGGACAGGGAAACGAAAAACTGTTTTTT. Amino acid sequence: CASTVGQGNEKLFF.

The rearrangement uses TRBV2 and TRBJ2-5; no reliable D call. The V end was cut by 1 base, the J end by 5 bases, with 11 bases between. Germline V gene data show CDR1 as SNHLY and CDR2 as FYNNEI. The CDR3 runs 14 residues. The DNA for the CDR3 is TGTGCCAGCAGTGAAGGGAGCCTTCAGGAGACCCAGTACTTC. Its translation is CASSEGSLQETQYF.

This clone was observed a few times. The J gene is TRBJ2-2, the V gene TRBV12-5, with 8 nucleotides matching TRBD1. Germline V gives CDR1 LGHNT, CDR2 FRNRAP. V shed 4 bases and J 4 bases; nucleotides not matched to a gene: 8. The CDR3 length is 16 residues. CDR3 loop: CASGSPRDRSTGELFF. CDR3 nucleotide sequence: TGTGCTAGTGGTTCGCCACGGGACAGGTCCACCGGGGAGCTGTTTTTT.

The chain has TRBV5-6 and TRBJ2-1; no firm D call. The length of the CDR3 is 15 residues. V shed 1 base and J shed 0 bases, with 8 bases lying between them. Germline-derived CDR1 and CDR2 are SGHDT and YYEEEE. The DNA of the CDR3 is TGTGCCAGCAGCTTGATATGGAGCTCCTACAATGAGCAGTTCTTC. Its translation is CASSLIWSSYNEQFF.

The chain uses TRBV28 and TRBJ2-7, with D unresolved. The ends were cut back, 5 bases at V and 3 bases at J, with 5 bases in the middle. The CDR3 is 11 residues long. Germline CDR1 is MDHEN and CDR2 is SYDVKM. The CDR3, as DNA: TGTGCCAGCAGTGTAGACTACGAGCAGTACTTC. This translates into CASSVDYEQYF.

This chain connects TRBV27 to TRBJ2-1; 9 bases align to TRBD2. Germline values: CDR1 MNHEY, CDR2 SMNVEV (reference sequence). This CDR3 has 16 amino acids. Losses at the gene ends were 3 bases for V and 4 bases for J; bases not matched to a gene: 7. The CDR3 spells CASSFVAGATYNEQFF. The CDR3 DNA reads TGTGCCAGCAGTTTCGTAGCGGGGGCTACTTACAATGAGCAGTTCTTC.

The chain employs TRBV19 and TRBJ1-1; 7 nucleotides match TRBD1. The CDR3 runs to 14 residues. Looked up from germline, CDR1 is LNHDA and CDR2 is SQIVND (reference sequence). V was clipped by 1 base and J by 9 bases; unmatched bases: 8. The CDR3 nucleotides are TGTGCCAGTAGTATAGGGACAGGCTCAACCAAAGCTTTCTTT. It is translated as CASSIGTGSTKAFF.

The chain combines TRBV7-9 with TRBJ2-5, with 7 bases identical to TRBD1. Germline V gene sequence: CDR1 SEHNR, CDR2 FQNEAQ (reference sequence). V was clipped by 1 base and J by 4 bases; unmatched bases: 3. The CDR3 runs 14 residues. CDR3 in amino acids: CASSLEGAPETQYF. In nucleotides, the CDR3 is TGTGCCAGCAGCTTAGAGGGGGCCCCAGAGACCCAGTACTTC.

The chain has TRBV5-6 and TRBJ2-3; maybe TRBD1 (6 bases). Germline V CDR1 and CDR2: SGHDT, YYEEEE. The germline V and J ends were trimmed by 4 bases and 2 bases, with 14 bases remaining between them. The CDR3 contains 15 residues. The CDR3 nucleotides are TGTGCCAGCAGCAGTACTTCAGGGGCCACAGATACGCAGTATTTT. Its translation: CASSSTSGATDTQYF.